This entry concerns a single T cell receptor (beta chain). What it recognizes is unknown. This entry belongs to a study of CD8+ T cells in alopecia areata. The overall study: Oral tofacitinib (5 to 10 mg twice daily) was administered to treated patients. Study findings and constraints: Tissue-resident alphabeta T cells belonging to normal skin likewise get sequenced within scalp specimens. Normal scalp showed lower clonality than lesional scalp, especially alopecia totalis/universalis.

Germline CDR1 and CDR2: MGHDK and SYGVNS. The length of the CDR3 is 13 residues. The germline V and J ends were trimmed by 6 bases and 3 bases, with 11 bases remaining between them. Peripheral blood and lesional scalp punch biopsies were taken from alopecia areata patients. Sequencing templates came from extracted RNA that was reverse transcribed into cDNA. Here immunoSEQ multiplex PCR was the method, and the copy in TCRdb shows in-frame clones only, minus some. The data show about 150,000 clones, approximately 87% seen once. This clonotype originated in a human donor with alopecia areata. The J gene is TRBJ1-1, the V gene TRBV25-1; D is unclear. This specimen was CD8+ T cells sorted from blood, taken at week 0. CDR3 region: CASSPPGDTEAFF. As DNA, the CDR3 is TGTGCCAGCAGCCCTCCAGGTGACACTGAAGCTTTCTTT. The full variable domain, completed using reference TRBV25-1 and TRBJ1-1, is EADIYQTPRYLVIGTGKKITLECSQTMGHDKMYWYQQDPGMELHLIHYSYGVNSTEKGDLSSESTVSRIRTEHFPLTLESARPSHTSQYLCASSPPGDTEAFFGQGTRLTVV.